The sequence of this TCR beta chain was determined in a study of blood T cell repertoires in COVID-19. Clones were read by immunoSEQ multiplex PCR, and TCRdb kept only the in-frame ones, dropping some. The repertoire includes 30,000 to 40,000 clones, 85% to 90% of them detected once, and 62% sits in the top ten. The CDR3 sequence is 13 residues long. With V trimmed by 6 bases and J by 15 bases, 6 bases remained unmatched. Germline lookup yields CDR1 SGHTA and CDR2 FQGNSA. The sample was peripheral blood. The chain combines TRBV7-2 with TRBJ2-1; TRBD2 matches 15 bases. The origin of this receptor is a man between 65 and 85 years old with acute or convalescent COVID-19. CDR3 amino acids: CASRGLAGGRRFF. The DNA for the CDR3 is TGTGCCAGCAGGGGACTAGCGGGAGGACGGCGGTTCTTC. The full variable domain, completed using reference TRBV7-2 and TRBJ2-1, is GAGVSQSPSNKVTEKGKDVELRCDPISGHTALYWYRQSLGQGLEFLIYFQGNSAPDKSGLPSDRFSAERTGGSVSTLTIQRTQQEDSAVYLCASRGLAGGRRFFGPGTRLTVL.